The present T cell receptor (beta chain) was sequenced within a study of OX40 agonist ivuxolimab in advanced cancers. Study at large: Every 2 weeks, patients got intravenous ivuxolimab at one of six dose levels (0.01-10 mg/kg). The study's findings and limits: At doses 0.1 to 3.0 mg/kg, CD4+ and CD8+ clones expanded. On average, a greater number of expanded clones characterised CD8+ T cells relative to CD4+. Antigen specificity was not determined for the expanded peripheral T cells.

TCRdb's copy holds only in-frame clones and misses some; the assay was immunoSEQ multiplex PCR. The data show roughly 26,000 clones, roughly 73% seen once. This CDR3 has 13 residues. Germline V lookup: CDR1 MNHEY, CDR2 SVGAGI. Trimming shortened V by 0 bases and J by 9 bases, and 9 bases separated the two germline ends. A word on this clone: The antigen is unknown.

The chain carries TRBV6-5 and TRBJ2-1; no clear D gene. The clonotype originates from an adult with an advanced solid tumor such as melanoma, head and neck, liver or kidney cancer. Specimen: CD4+ or CD8+ T cells sorted from blood, collected in a trial of the OX40 agonist ivuxolimab. The CDR3 nucleotides read TGTGCCAGCAGTTACTCGGTAGCCAGTGAGCAGTTCTTC. It is translated as CASSYSVASEQFF.